Following are 19 T cell receptor beta chains from one sample sequenced in a study of regulatory T cells in long-lasting Graves disease. Time point denoted: persistent/refractory GD, antithyroid drugs over 5 years with positive TRAb. PBMC RNA served as the TCR library source. Building the TCR beta libraries relied on iRepertoire HTBI primers, and CDR3 regions underwent Arm-PCR. TCRdb passed the multiplex PCR reads through MiXCR, listing each CDR3 protein once. The sample shows almost 350,000 distinct CDR3 sequences, around 20% of them seen only once. The sample in question was peripheral blood mononuclear cells (PBMCs), obtained when the disease was refractory, from a patient treated with antithyroid drugs. The receptors derive from a female donor with Graves disease.

This rearrangement joins TRBV29-1 to TRBJ2-7, with D unclear. The length of the CDR3 is 11 residues. The V gene's germline CDR1 is SQVTM and CDR2 ANQGSEA. V lost 3 bases to trimming and J lost 3 bases, with 6 bases between them. In DNA, the CDR3 is TGCAGCGTTGAGCTGGACTACGAGCAGTACTTC. Its protein is CSVELDYEQYF.

This clonotype occurred a few times. The J gene is TRBJ2-2, the V gene TRBV9, with 13 bases lining up with TRBD2. Germline CDR1 and CDR2: SGDLS and YYNGEE. The ends lost 2 bases at V and 5 bases at J; junction bases unmatched: 6. This CDR3 spans 17 amino acids. The CDR3 sequence: CASSVYPGLAGTGELFF. The DNA of the CDR3 is TGTGCCAGCAGCGTCTACCCGGGACTAGCGGGGACCGGGGAGCTGTTTTTT.

This clonotype was detected ten times or more. The chain recombines TRBV29-1 with TRBJ2-4; unclear D gene. CDR3 size: 15 residues. Trimming shortened V by 8 bases and J by 0 bases, and 17 bases separated the two germline ends. Per the germline V gene, CDR1 is SQVTM and CDR2 is ANQGSEA. CDR3 DNA: TGCAGCTACCTCTCAGGTGACTTAGCCAAAAACATTCAGTACTTC. Translated: CSYLSGDLAKNIQYF.

The sample holds many counts of this clonotype. This chain connects TRBV6-5 to TRBJ1-5, with D perhaps matching TRBD1 (5 bases). The V end was cut by 4 bases, the J end by 7 bases, with 14 bases between. The CDR3 length is 14 residues. The germline gives CDR1 MNHEY, CDR2 SVGAGI. In nucleotides, the CDR3 is TGTGCCAGCAGTTTGGATCAGGGTACGCAGCCCCAGCATTTT. As protein: CASSLDQGTQPQHF.

This clonotype was picked up many times. This chain connects TRBV11-1 to TRBJ1-2; TRBD1 aligns across 12 bases. V dropped 3 bases and J dropped 4; count of bases not matched to a gene: 3. This CDR3 spans 15 amino acids. CDR1 is SGHAT, CDR2 FQDESV, per germline (reference sequence). CDR3 DNA sequence: TGTGCCAGCAGCTTGGGACAGGGGGCCGGCTATGGCTACACCTTC. As protein: CASSLGQGAGYGYTF. Together with reference TRBV11-1 and TRBJ1-2, the CDR3 gives the full variable domain: EAEVAQSPRYKITEKSQAVAFWCDPISGHATLYWYRQILGQGPELLVQFQDESVVDDSQLPKDRFSAERLKGVDSTLKIQPAELGDSAMYLCASSLGQGAGYGYTFGSGTRLTVV.

This clonotype has ten or more counts. The chain has TRBV7-2 and TRBJ1-1; no definite D call. The CDR3 totals 13 residues. V lost 5 bases and J 6 bases, leaving 13 bases between the germline ends. Germline V lookup: CDR1 SGHTA, CDR2 FQGNSA. The CDR3 is CASSPFLTAEAFF. The CDR3 nucleotides are TGTGCCAGCAGCCCGTTCCTTACGGCTGAAGCTTTCTTT.

This clonotype appeared a few times. V usage is TRBV19 and J usage is TRBJ1-6, with D maybe TRBD1 (6 bases). This CDR3 comprises 14 residues. Germline V gene sequence: CDR1 LNHDA, CDR2 SQIVND (reference sequence). Trimming left V 5 bases short and J 9 bases short, with 14 bases between. The CDR3 is CASSHRDNSSPLHF. CDR3 DNA sequence: TGTGCCAGTAGTCACCGGGACAACAGTTCACCCCTCCACTTT.

This sequence joins TRBV3-1 and TRBJ2-7, with 7 nucleotides matching TRBD2. Unmatched junction bases numbered 4, after V lost 0 bases and J lost 2 bases. Germline CDR1 LGHDT, CDR2 YNNKEL (reference sequence). CDR3 length: 15 residues. CDR3 amino acids: CASSQEAGLAYEQYF. The CDR3 DNA sequence: TGTGCCAGCAGCCAAGAAGCCGGACTAGCCTACGAGCAGTACTTC.

The table lists this clonotype with a few counts. An end of the junction does not agree with germline; a read error may underlie this. DNA of the CDR3: TGTGCCGGCAGCCTCTACGAGGTTCACGAGCAGTACTTC. Translating it yields CAGSLYEVHEQYF. The V gene is TRBV7-8, the J gene TRBJ2-7; D gene ambiguous. CDR1 is SGHVS, CDR2 FQNEAQ, per germline. The CDR3 runs 13 residues.

The rearrangement joins TRBV6-5 to TRBJ2-5; D tentatively fits TRBD1 or TRBD2 (5 bases each). The CDR3 covers 15 residues. Germline loops: CDR1 MNHEY, CDR2 SVGAGI. Trimming pared 4 bases from V and 1 base from J, leaving 13 bases between. CDR3 protein: CASSFERGPQETQYF. The CDR3 DNA follows: TGTGCCAGCAGTTTTGAACGGGGCCCCCAAGAGACCCAGTACTTC.

The rearrangement links TRBV12-3 or TRBV12-4 to TRBJ1-1; the D is unclear. The CDR3 covers 13 residues. V gave up 7 bases and J gave up 0 bases, with 9 bases separating them. The CDR3 nucleotides are TGTGCCAGCACCCCCTACATGAACACTGAAGCTTTCTTT. As protein: CASTPYMNTEAFF.

The chain recombines TRBV2 with TRBJ2-1; TRBD1 matches 7 bases. Germline CDR1 is SNHLY and CDR2 is FYNNEI. With V trimmed by 6 bases and J by 0 bases, 8 bases remained unmatched. This CDR3 spans 16 amino acids. CDR3 DNA: TGTGCCAGCAGCCGGGACAGATATAGCTCCTACAATGAGCAGTTCTTC. Translating gives CASSRDRYSSYNEQFF.

On this clonotype: Germline and junction disagree at one end, which may indicate a read error. This rearrangement joins TRBV3-1 to TRBJ2-7; D is unclear. CDR1 and CDR2 from the germline V gene are LGHDT and YNNKEL (reference sequence). CDR3 length: 11 residues. In DNA form, the CDR3 reads TGTGCCAGCAGCCAAGATTACGAGCGGTACTTC. It is translated as CASSQDYERYF.

This clonotype was detected many times. V and J are TRBV28 and TRBJ2-7; D call uncertain. Germline loops: CDR1 MDHEN, CDR2 SYDVKM. With 2 bases removed from V and 6 bases from J, the gap between germline ends came to 11 bases. This CDR3 is built from 13 residues. The DNA for the CDR3 is TGTGCCAGCAGTTTACCCCCCGTATTCGAGCAGTACTTC. This codes for CASSLPPVFEQYF.

This clonotype was detected only a few times. The chain employs TRBV11-1 and TRBJ1-6, with D unresolved. This CDR3 region has 17 residues. The ends were cut back, 4 bases at V and 5 bases at J, with 18 bases in the middle. The germline V gene encodes CDR1 SGHAT and CDR2 FQDESV (reference sequence). As DNA, the CDR3 is TGTGCCAGCAGCTCGCGGGTATATCGACGAGATAATTCACCCCTCCACTTT. It translates to CASSSRVYRRDNSPLHF.

Details on this clonotype: At one end the junction does not follow the germline gene, possibly because of a read error. The rearrangement uses TRBV20-1 and TRBJ1-4; no firm D call. Germline V CDR1 and CDR2: DFQATT, SNEGSKA (reference sequence). CDR3 length equals 13 residues. Here the CDR3 reads CSARTSLGEKPFF. The CDR3, as DNA: TGCAGTGCCAGGACCAGTTTAGGCGAAAAACCGTTTTTT.

This clonotype was counted between two and nine times. The CDR3 sequence: CASSYRLAGGGSLSYEQYF. The CDR3 nucleotides are TGTGCCAGCAGTTACAGACTAGCGGGGGGAGGGAGTCTCTCCTACGAGCAGTACTTC. The V gene is TRBV6-5, the J gene TRBJ2-7; 13 positions match TRBD2. The CDR3 has 19 amino acids. Germline V gives CDR1 MNHEY, CDR2 SVGAGI. V was clipped by 2 bases and J by 0 bases; unmatched bases: 10.

Concerning this clonotype itself: A much larger clone differs by one base, so this may be a read error. The chain employs TRBV7-9 and TRBJ1-1; 9 positions match TRBD1. Germline lookup yields CDR1 SEHNR and CDR2 FQNEAQ (reference sequence). There are 14 residues in the CDR3. V gave up 5 bases and J gave up 1 base; unmatched junction bases: 2. In DNA, the CDR3 is TGTGCCAGCAGCACACAGGGGGCGAACACTGAAGCTTTCTTT. This codes for CASSTQGANTEAFF.

This clonotype turned up a few times. In DNA form, the CDR3 reads TGTGCCAGCAGTACGTGGACTAGCGGGGGATCAGATACGCAGTATTTT. It translates to CASSTWTSGGSDTQYF. J is TRBJ2-3 and V is TRBV6-1, with 13 bases that match TRBD2. CDR1 and CDR2 (germline): MNHNS, SASEGT. The V gene end was trimmed by 5 bases and the J gene end by 4 bases; junction bases not matched to a gene: 6. CDR3 size: 16 residues.